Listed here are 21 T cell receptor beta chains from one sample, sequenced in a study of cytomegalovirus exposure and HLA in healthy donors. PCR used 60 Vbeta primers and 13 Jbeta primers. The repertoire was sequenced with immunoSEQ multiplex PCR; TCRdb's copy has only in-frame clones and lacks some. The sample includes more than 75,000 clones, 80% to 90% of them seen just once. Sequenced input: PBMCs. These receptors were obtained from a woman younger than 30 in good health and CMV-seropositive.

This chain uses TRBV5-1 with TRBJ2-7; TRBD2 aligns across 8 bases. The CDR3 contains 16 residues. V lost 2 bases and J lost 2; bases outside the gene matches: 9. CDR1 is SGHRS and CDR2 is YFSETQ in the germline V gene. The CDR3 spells CASSFQLAGPTYEQYF. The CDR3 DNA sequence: TGCGCCAGCAGCTTCCAATTAGCGGGACCGACCTACGAGCAGTACTTC.

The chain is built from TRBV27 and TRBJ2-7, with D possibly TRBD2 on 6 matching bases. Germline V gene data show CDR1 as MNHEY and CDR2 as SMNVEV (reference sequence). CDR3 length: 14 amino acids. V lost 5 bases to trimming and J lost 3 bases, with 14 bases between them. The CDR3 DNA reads TGTGCCAGCAGTGCCGGGACTGAATACTACGAGCAGTACTTC. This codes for CASSAGTEYYEQYF.

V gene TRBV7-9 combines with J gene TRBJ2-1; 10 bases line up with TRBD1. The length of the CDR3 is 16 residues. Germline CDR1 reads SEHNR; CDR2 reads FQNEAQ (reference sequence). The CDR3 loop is CAEGGTGVISYNEQFF. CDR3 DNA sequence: TGTGCTGAGGGAGGGACAGGGGTCATCTCCTACAATGAGCAGTTCTTC.

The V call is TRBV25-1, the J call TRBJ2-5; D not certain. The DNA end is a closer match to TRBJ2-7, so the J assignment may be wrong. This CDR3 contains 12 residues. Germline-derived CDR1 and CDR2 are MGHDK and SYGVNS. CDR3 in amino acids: CASSDLSYEQYF. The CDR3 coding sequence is TGTGCCAGCAGTGACCTATCCTACGAGCAGTACTTC.

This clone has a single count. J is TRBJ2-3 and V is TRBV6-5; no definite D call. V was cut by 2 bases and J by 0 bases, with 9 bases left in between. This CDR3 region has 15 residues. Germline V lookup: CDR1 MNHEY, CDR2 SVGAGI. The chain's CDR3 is CASSYHGRSTDTQYF. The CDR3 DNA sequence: TGTGCCAGCAGTTACCACGGCAGGAGCACAGATACGCAGTATTTT.

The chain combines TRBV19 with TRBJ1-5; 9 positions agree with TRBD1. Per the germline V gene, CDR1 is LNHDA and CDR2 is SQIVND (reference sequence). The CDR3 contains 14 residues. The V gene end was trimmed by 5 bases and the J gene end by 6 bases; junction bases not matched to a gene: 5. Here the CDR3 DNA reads TGTGCCAGTAGTCCGACAGGGGGGGGTCAGCCCCAGCATTTT. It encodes CASSPTGGGQPQHF.

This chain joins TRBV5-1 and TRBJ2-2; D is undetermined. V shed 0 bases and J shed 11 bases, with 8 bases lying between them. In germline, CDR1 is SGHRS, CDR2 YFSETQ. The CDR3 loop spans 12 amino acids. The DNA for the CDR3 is TGCGCCAGCAGCTTGGGTGTGAGAGAGCTGTTTTTT. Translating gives CASSLGVRELFF.

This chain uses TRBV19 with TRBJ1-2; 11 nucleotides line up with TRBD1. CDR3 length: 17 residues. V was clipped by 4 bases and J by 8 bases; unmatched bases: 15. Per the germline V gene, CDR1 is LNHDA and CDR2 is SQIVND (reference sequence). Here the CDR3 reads CASSTFPGQGERRGYTF. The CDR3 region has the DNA TGTGCCAGTAGTACTTTCCCGGGACAGGGGGAGCGGAGAGGCTACACCTTC.

The CDR3 is CASSSGNEKLFF. The CDR3 coding sequence is TGTGCCAGTAGTTCCGGTAATGAAAAACTGTTTTTT. The chain links TRBV19 to TRBJ1-4; no clear D gene. The CDR3 runs to 12 residues. The germline V gene has CDR1 LNHDA and CDR2 SQIVND (reference sequence). V shed 5 bases and J shed 4 bases, with 5 bases lying between them. The variable domain in full, with the rest retrieved from reference TRBV19 and TRBJ1-4, is DGGITQSPKYLFRKEGQNVTLSCEQNLNHDAMYWYRQDPGQGLRLIYYSQIVNDFQKGDIAEGYSVSREKKESFPLTVTSAQKNPTAFYLCASSSGNEKLFFGSGTQLSVL.

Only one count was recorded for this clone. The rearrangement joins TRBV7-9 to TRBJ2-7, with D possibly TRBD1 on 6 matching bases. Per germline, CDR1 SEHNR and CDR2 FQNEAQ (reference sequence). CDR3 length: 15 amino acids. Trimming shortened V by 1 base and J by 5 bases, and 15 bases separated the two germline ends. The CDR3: CASSLVNRAYDEQYF. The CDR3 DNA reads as TGTGCCAGCAGCTTAGTTAACAGGGCGTACGACGAGCAGTACTTC. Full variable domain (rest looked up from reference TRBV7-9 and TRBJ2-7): DTGVSQNPRHKITKRGQNVTFRCDPISEHNRLYWYRQTLGQGPEFLTYFQNEAQLEKSRLLSDRFSAERPKGSFSTLEIQRTEQGDSAMYLCASSLVNRAYDEQYFGPGTRLTVT.

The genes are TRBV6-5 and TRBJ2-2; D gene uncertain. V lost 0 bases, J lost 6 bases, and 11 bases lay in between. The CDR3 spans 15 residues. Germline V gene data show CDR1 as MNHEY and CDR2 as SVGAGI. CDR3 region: CASSYSSLVPGELFF. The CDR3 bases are TGTGCCAGCAGTTACTCGAGTCTAGTCCCCGGGGAGCTGTTTTTT.

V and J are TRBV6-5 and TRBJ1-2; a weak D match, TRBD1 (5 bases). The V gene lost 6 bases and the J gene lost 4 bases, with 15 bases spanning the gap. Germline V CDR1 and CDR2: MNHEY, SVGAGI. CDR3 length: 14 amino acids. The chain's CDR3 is CASRQDNVRYGYTF. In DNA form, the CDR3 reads TGTGCCAGCAGACAGGACAATGTGCGCTATGGCTACACCTTC.

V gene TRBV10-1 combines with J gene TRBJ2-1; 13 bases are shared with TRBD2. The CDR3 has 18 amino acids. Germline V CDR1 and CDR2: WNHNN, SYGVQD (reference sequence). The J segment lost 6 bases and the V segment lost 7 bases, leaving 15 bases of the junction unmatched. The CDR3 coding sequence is TGCGCCAGCACTCCGTCTGGACTAGCGGGAGTCTCGGTCAATGAGCAGTTCTTC. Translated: CASTPSGLAGVSVNEQFF.

The CDR3 sequence is CASSYGSSTYEQYF. The CDR3 DNA is TGTGCCAGCAGTTACGGGAGTAGCACCTACGAGCAGTACTTC. The rearrangement uses TRBV6-6 and TRBJ2-7; D might be TRBD2 (5 bases). Trimming shortened V by 2 bases and J by 2 bases, and 10 bases separated the two germline ends. CDR1 and CDR2 from the germline V gene are MNHNY and SVGAGI (reference sequence). The CDR3 runs 14 residues.

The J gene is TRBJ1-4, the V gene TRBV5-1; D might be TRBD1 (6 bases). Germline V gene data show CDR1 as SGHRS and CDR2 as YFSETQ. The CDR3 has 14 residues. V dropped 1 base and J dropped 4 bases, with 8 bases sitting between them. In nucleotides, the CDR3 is TGCGCCAGCAGCTTGACAGGGTTTAATGAAAAACTGTTTTTT. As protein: CASSLTGFNEKLFF. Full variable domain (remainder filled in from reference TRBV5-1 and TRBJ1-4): KAGVTQTPRYLIKTRGQQVTLSCSPISGHRSVSWYQQTPGQGLQFLFEYFSETQRNKGNFPGRFSGRQFSNSRSEMNVSTLELGDSALYLCASSLTGFNEKLFFGSGTQLSVL.

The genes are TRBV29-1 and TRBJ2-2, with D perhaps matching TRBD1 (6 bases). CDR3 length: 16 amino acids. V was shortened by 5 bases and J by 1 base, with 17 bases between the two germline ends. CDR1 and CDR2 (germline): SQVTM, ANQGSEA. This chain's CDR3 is CSVLSRRDKNTGELFF. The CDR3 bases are TGCAGCGTTCTCAGCCGCCGGGACAAGAACACCGGGGAGCTGTTTTTT.

CDR3 sequence (DNA): TGTGCCAGTAGGCCCCGGGACAGGGGTAATAGAGAGAGCTACACCTTC. This sequence encodes CASRPRDRGNRESYTF. V usage is TRBV19 and J usage is TRBJ1-2; 10 positions match TRBD1. The CDR3 covers 16 residues. The junction had 16 bases not matched to a gene; V was cut back by 6 bases and J by 9 bases. Germline V gives CDR1 LNHDA, CDR2 SQIVND (reference sequence).

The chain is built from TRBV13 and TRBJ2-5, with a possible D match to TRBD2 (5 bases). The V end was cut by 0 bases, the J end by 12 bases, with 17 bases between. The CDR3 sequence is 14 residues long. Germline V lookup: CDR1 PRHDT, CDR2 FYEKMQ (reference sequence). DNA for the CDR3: TGTGCCAGCAGCTTAGGGGCCGGACTCCTCCCCAAGTACTTC. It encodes CASSLGAGLLPKYF.

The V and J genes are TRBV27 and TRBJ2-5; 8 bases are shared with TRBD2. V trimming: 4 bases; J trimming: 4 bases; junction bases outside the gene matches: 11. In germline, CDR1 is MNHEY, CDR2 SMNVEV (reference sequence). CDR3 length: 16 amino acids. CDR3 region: CASSYGTSGGIETQYF. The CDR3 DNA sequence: TGTGCCAGCAGTTACGGGACTAGTGGGGGAATAGAGACCCAGTACTTC.

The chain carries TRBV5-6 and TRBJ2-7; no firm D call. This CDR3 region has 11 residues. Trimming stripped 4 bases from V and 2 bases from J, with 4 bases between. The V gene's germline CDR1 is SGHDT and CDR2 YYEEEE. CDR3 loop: CASSTTYEQYF. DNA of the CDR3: TGTGCCAGCAGCACTACCTACGAGCAGTACTTC.

The CDR3 sequence is CASSLPGLKQFF. As DNA, the CDR3 is TGTGCCAGCAGTTTACCGGGACTAAAGCAGTTCTTC. The rearrangement joins TRBV25-1 to TRBJ2-1; 7 bases align to TRBD2. V lost 5 bases to trimming and J lost 11 bases; unmatched junction nucleotides: 6. The CDR3 runs to 12 residues. The germline V gene encodes CDR1 MGHDK and CDR2 SYGVNS.